The 29 T cell receptor beta chains below were found in one sample sequenced in a study of cytomegalovirus exposure and HLA in healthy donors. 60 Vbeta and 13 Jbeta primers were used in PCR. Profiling relied on immunoSEQ multiplex PCR, and the TCRdb table lists in-frame clones only, not all of them. The sample includes roughly 110,000 clones, 77% of them seen just once. Sequencing input: PBMCs. These receptors originate from a man aged 35-49 years in good health and CMV-seropositive.

The rearrangement uses TRBV4-1 and TRBJ2-3; no firm D call. Trimming stripped 2 bases from V and 0 bases from J, with 3 bases between. This CDR3 has 13 residues. Germline-derived CDR1 and CDR2 are MGHRA and YSYEKL. The CDR3: CASSQTSTDTQYF. In nucleotides, the CDR3 is TGCGCCAGCAGCCAAACTAGCACAGATACGCAGTATTTT.

This clone was seen a few times. An end of the junction differs from the germline gene, which may be a read error. The chain recombines TRBV7-2 with TRBJ2-6, with D perhaps matching TRBD1 (6 bases). The CDR3 length is 16 residues. CDR1 and CDR2 from the germline V gene are SGHTA and FQGNSA. CDR3 coding DNA: TGCGCCAGCAGCCAAGATGGGACAACTGGGGCCAACGTCCTGACTTTC. It encodes CASSQDGTTGANVLTF.

The chain combines TRBV7-8 with TRBJ1-2, with D tentatively TRBD1 (5 bases). The V gene's germline CDR1 is SGHVS and CDR2 FQNEAQ. The CDR3 runs 13 residues. The V end lost 4 bases, the J end lost 8 bases, and 14 bases lay between the germline ends. CDR3 DNA sequence: TGTGCCAGCAGCTGGCTGAGGGGAGGAGGCTACACCTTC. As protein: CASSWLRGGGYTF.

The chain carries TRBV5-1 and TRBJ2-7; 7 nucleotides align to TRBD1. CDR1 and CDR2 from the germline V gene are SGHRS and YFSETQ. This CDR3 is built from 15 residues. J gave up 3 bases and V 3 bases, and 9 bases lay outside the gene matches. Here the CDR3 DNA reads TGCGCCAGCAGCTACGAGACAGGGCCGTTCTACGAGCAGTACTTC. As protein: CASSYETGPFYEQYF. The whole variable domain, remainder taken from reference TRBV5-1 and TRBJ2-7, is KAGVTQTPRYLIKTRGQQVTLSCSPISGHRSVSWYQQTPGQGLQFLFEYFSETQRNKGNFPGRFSGRQFSNSRSEMNVSTLELGDSALYLCASSYETGPFYEQYFGPGTRLTVT.

Notes on this clone: Other DNA variants within this sample encode the same CDR3. V gene TRBV28 combines with J gene TRBJ2-7, with D tentatively TRBD2 (5 bases). Germline V gene data show CDR1 as MDHEN and CDR2 as SYDVKM. V was clipped by 3 bases and J by 1 base, with 16 bases between them. The CDR3 totals 16 residues. CDR3 bases: TGTGCCAGCAGTTTTGGGGTGCGTCCGGGATCCTACGAGCAGTACTTC. Its protein is CASSFGVRPGSYEQYF. Combining the CDR3 with reference TRBV28 and TRBJ2-7 gives the whole variable domain DVKVTQSSRYLVKRTGEKVFLECVQDMDHENMFWYRQDPGLGLRLIYFSYDVKMKEKGDIPEGYSVSREKKERFSLILESASTNQTSMYLCASSFGVRPGSYEQYFGPGTRLTVT.

This clone was counted a single time. The chain has TRBV18 and TRBJ2-5; D is perhaps TRBD1 (5 bases). This CDR3 contains 14 residues. V was shortened by 1 base and J by 0 bases, with 6 bases between the two germline ends. Germline CDR1 is KGHSH and CDR2 is LQKENI. The CDR3 loop reads CASSPRQHQETQYF. Written as DNA, the CDR3 is TGTGCCAGCTCACCACGACAGCACCAAGAGACCCAGTACTTC.

This clone was observed a handful of times. V gene TRBV6-4 combines with J gene TRBJ2-1; the match to TRBD2 covers 11 bases. Germline V gene data show CDR1 as MRHNA and CDR2 as SNTAGT. CDR3 size: 15 residues. The V gene end was trimmed by 6 bases and the J gene end by 7 bases; junction bases not matched to a gene: 8. The CDR3 DNA follows: TGTGCCAGCAGCCTGACTAGCGGGGCTGTTAATGAGCAGTTCTTC. This gives the protein CASSLTSGAVNEQFF.

V is TRBV28 and J is TRBJ2-2, with D tentatively TRBD2 (5 bases). The CDR3 sequence is 15 residues long. Germline V gives CDR1 MDHEN, CDR2 SYDVKM. Trimming left V 1 base short and J 4 bases short, with 10 bases between. CDR3 sequence reads: CASSLLRAGTGELFF. DNA of the CDR3: TGTGCCAGCAGTTTATTGAGGGCCGGCACCGGGGAGCTGTTTTTT.

The chain recombines TRBV7-8 with TRBJ1-6; 9 bases are shared with TRBD1. The length of the CDR3 is 15 residues. Per the germline V gene, CDR1 is SGHVS and CDR2 is FQNEAQ. J gave up 14 bases and V 1 base, and 9 bases lay outside the gene matches. CDR3: CASSLVLTGGHSLHF. CDR3 DNA: TGTGCCAGCAGCTTAGTCCTGACAGGGGGTCACTCCCTCCACTTT.

This rearrangement joins TRBV5-1 to TRBJ2-1, with TRBD2 matching over 12 bases. Germline-derived CDR1 and CDR2 are SGHRS and YFSETQ. This CDR3 region has 17 residues. V gave up 1 base and J gave up 9 bases; unmatched junction bases: 11. CDR3 loop: CASSLKGLAGGLFEQFF. CDR3 in DNA: TGCGCCAGCAGCTTGAAGGGTCTAGCGGGGGGGCTCTTTGAGCAGTTCTTC.

The gene calls are TRBV29-1 and TRBJ2-2; D ambiguous. CDR3 length: 12 residues. Looked up from germline, CDR1 is SQVTM and CDR2 is ANQGSEA. Trimming stripped 4 bases from V and 3 bases from J, with 6 bases between. CDR3 DNA: TGCAGCGTTGCCGAGTACACCGGGGAGCTGTTTTTT. This translates into CSVAEYTGELFF.

The chain uses TRBV11-1 and TRBJ1-4; 7 bases fit TRBD1. The germline CDR1 and CDR2 sequences are SGHAT and FQDESV (reference sequence). This CDR3 spans 16 amino acids. The junction had 11 bases not matched to a gene; V was cut back by 5 bases and J by 5 bases. The CDR3 spells CASSPGNRGPNEKLFF. CDR3 DNA sequence: TGTGCCAGCAGCCCGGGAAACAGGGGACCCAATGAAAAACTGTTTTTT. Using reference TRBV11-1 and TRBJ1-4 for the parts outside the CDR3, the full variable domain is EAEVAQSPRYKITEKSQAVAFWCDPISGHATLYWYRQILGQGPELLVQFQDESVVDDSQLPKDRFSAERLKGVDSTLKIQPAELGDSAMYLCASSPGNRGPNEKLFFGSGTQLSVL.

This clone appeared a few times. In nucleotides, the CDR3 is TGTGCCAGCAGCTTTATACAGGGCATATCTTCCGGGGCCAACGTCCTGACTTTC. Its translation: CASSFIQGISSGANVLTF. The genes are TRBV7-9 and TRBJ2-6; a possible D gene is TRBD1 (6 bases). The V gene lost 3 bases and the J gene lost 4 bases, with 19 bases spanning the gap. The CDR3 loop spans 18 amino acids. Germline V gives CDR1 SEHNR, CDR2 FQNEAQ (reference sequence).

A few counts support this clone. V gene TRBV7-3 combines with J gene TRBJ1-1; possibly TRBD1 for D (5 bases). This CDR3 comprises 16 residues. Trimming cost V 3 bases and J 1 base, with 15 bases left between them. Germline CDR1 is SGHTA and CDR2 is FQGTGA. CDR3 nucleotides: TGTGCCAGCAGCTTGGCAGTAGGGGTTAGGAACACTGAAGCTTTCTTT. This gives the protein CASSLAVGVRNTEAFF. The variable domain in full, with the rest retrieved from reference TRBV7-3 and TRBJ1-1, is GAGVSQTPSNKVTEKGKYVELRCDPISGHTALYWYRQSLGQGPEFLIYFQGTGAADDSGLPNDRFFAVRPEGSVSTLKIQRTERGDSAVYLCASSLAVGVRNTEAFFGQGTRLTVV.

The rearrangement links TRBV28 to TRBJ2-3; 7 bases match TRBD2. The junction had 7 bases not matched to a gene; V was cut back by 3 bases and J by 4 bases. There are 15 residues in the CDR3. Per the germline V gene, CDR1 is MDHEN and CDR2 is SYDVKM. CDR3 residues: CASSLGGEVADTQYF. In nucleotides, the CDR3 is TGTGCCAGCAGTTTGGGGGGGGAGGTGGCAGATACGCAGTATTTT. Full variable domain (remainder filled in from reference TRBV28 and TRBJ2-3): DVKVTQSSRYLVKRTGEKVFLECVQDMDHENMFWYRQDPGLGLRLIYFSYDVKMKEKGDIPEGYSVSREKKERFSLILESASTNQTSMYLCASSLGGEVADTQYFGPGTRLTVL.

Comment on this clone: The junction departs from the called germline gene at one end, perhaps through a read error. This chain links TRBV7-9 with TRBJ2-4; no reliable D call. The CDR3 consists of 17 residues. CDR1 and CDR2 (germline): SEHNR, FQNEAQ (reference sequence). CDR3 coding DNA: TGTTCCAGCAGCTTAGATGCAGGTGCTCTAGCCAAAAACATTCAGTACTTC. This encodes CSSSLDAGALAKNIQYF.

The chain links TRBV27 to TRBJ2-2, with a weak D call TRBD1 (6 bases). The germline gives CDR1 MNHEY, CDR2 SMNVEV (reference sequence). V was cut by 2 bases and J by 2 bases, with 15 bases left in between. This CDR3 is built from 17 residues. The CDR3 reads CASSLKLRTVNTGELFF. The DNA for the CDR3 is TGTGCCAGCAGTTTAAAATTGCGGACAGTCAACACCGGGGAGCTGTTTTTT.

This sequence joins TRBV4-2 and TRBJ2-5; 7 bases map to TRBD2. CDR3 length equals 19 residues. Germline V gene data show CDR1 as LGHNA and CDR2 as YNFKEQ. V lost 1 base, J lost 4 bases, and 18 bases stayed unmatched. CDR3 amino acids: CASSQGQGLSSIRGETQYF. Here the CDR3 DNA reads TGTGCCAGCAGCCAAGGGCAGGGACTATCATCTATAAGAGGAGAGACCCAGTACTTC.

The chain is built from TRBV5-1 and TRBJ2-4; D is perhaps TRBD2 (6 bases). The V gene lost 4 bases and the J gene lost 9 bases, with 20 bases spanning the gap. CDR1 is SGHRS and CDR2 is YFSETQ in the germline V gene. The CDR3 length is 15 residues. The CDR3 DNA follows: TGCGCCAGCAGCGAGACCGGGACTCCCGAGGCCATTCAGTACTTC. This codes for CASSETGTPEAIQYF.

This chain uses TRBV7-2 with TRBJ1-1; no firm D call. Trimming left V 1 base short and J 0 bases short, with 9 bases between. The germline V gene encodes CDR1 SGHTA and CDR2 FQGNSA. The CDR3 is 15 residues long. This CDR3 is CASSLVGYMNTEAFF. DNA of the CDR3: TGTGCCAGCAGCTTAGTCGGGTATATGAACACTGAAGCTTTCTTT.

The gene calls are TRBV19 and TRBJ2-4; no firm D call. The CDR3 runs 14 residues. From germline, CDR1 is LNHDA and CDR2 SQIVND (reference sequence). V shed 6 bases and J shed 2 bases, with 11 bases lying between them. The CDR3 bases are TGTGCCAGTAGCGAGGCGCCCCCCAAAAACATTCAGTACTTC. This encodes CASSEAPPKNIQYF. The full variable domain, rest sourced from reference TRBV19 and TRBJ2-4, is DGGITQSPKYLFRKEGQNVTLSCEQNLNHDAMYWYRQDPGQGLRLIYYSQIVNDFQKGDIAEGYSVSREKKESFPLTVTSAQKNPTAFYLCASSEAPPKNIQYFGAGTRLSVL.

The rearrangement links TRBV7-8 to TRBJ2-7; 7 bases map to TRBD2. Trimming cost V 4 bases and J 6 bases; bases outside gene matches: 6. Germline loops: CDR1 SGHVS, CDR2 FQNEAQ. The CDR3 consists of 13 residues. The CDR3 region has the DNA TGTGCCAGCAGCTGGGGGGGGTCGGGCGAGCAGTACTTC. This translates into CASSWGGSGEQYF.

The chain couples TRBV28 to TRBJ1-1, with D tentatively TRBD1 (6 bases). This CDR3 region has 12 residues. Per the germline V gene, CDR1 is MDHEN and CDR2 is SYDVKM. Trimming removed 8 bases from V and 4 bases from J, with 11 bases in between. The CDR3 nucleotides read TGTGCCAGCTACGGGGGGCTCACTGAAGCTTTCTTT. Its translation is CASYGGLTEAFF.

Only a few counts were recorded for this clone. This chain connects TRBV28 to TRBJ1-5; D is uncertain. CDR3 length: 15 residues. Germline V gives CDR1 MDHEN, CDR2 SYDVKM. V dropped 3 bases and J dropped 6 bases, with 15 bases sitting between them. CDR3 sequence (DNA): TGTGCCAGCAGTTTCCTCGAGGCGCGGGCTCAGCCCCAGCATTTT. Translation gives CASSFLEARAQPQHF.

The chain uses TRBV29-1 and TRBJ2-5; 7 nucleotides align to TRBD2. The CDR3 totals 16 residues. V lost 4 bases to trimming and J lost 1 base; unmatched junction nucleotides: 12. Per germline, CDR1 SQVTM and CDR2 ANQGSEA. The CDR3 DNA reads TGCAGCGTTGGGGGGGGGAGTCGAGGATTCCAAGAGACCCAGTACTTC. Encoded protein: CSVGGGSRGFQETQYF.

This clone was picked up a small number of times. The rearrangement uses TRBV25-1 and TRBJ2-7; a weak D match, TRBD2 (6 bases). Trimming removed 2 bases from V and 0 bases from J, with 11 bases in between. Germline V lookup: CDR1 MGHDK, CDR2 SYGVNS. This CDR3 contains 15 residues. In DNA, the CDR3 is TGTGCCAGCAGTGAAGCGGGGTCCGGCTCCTACGAGCAGTACTTC. Protein sequence: CASSEAGSGSYEQYF.

The rearrangement uses TRBV7-8 and TRBJ2-1; no firm D call. Germline assignment: CDR1 SGHVS and CDR2 FQNEAQ. The CDR3 spans 17 residues. The ends were cut back, 2 bases at V and 1 base at J, with 15 bases in the middle. CDR3 bases: TGTGCCAGCAGCTTATGGGCAGCCGGCAAATCCTACAATGAGCAGTTCTTC. It codes for CASSLWAAGKSYNEQFF.

This chain joins TRBV7-2 and TRBJ1-3, with TRBD1 matching over 7 bases. The CDR3 totals 14 residues. Per the germline V gene, CDR1 is SGHTA and CDR2 is FQGNSA. The V segment lost 5 bases and the J segment 3 bases; nucleotides outside the gene matches: 4. The CDR3 here is CASSPGGHGNTIYF. The CDR3 DNA reads as TGTGCCAGCAGCCCAGGGGGTCATGGAAACACCATATATTTT.

The chain recombines TRBV28 with TRBJ2-5; D may be TRBD2 (6 bases). In germline, CDR1 is MDHEN, CDR2 SYDVKM. CDR3 length: 13 amino acids. Trimming removed 3 bases from V and 9 bases from J, with 14 bases in between. The CDR3 coding sequence is TGTGCCAGCAGTTTTGGAGGGTGGGATCCCCAGTACTTC. Translating gives CASSFGGWDPQYF.